The rows below give T cell receptor beta chains drawn from one sample of a study of molecular identifiers for immune sequencing clone quantification. Via MiXCR, TCRdb re-called the PCR reads, giving one row per CDR3 protein. Of about half a million distinct CDR3 sequences listed, over 20% are singletons. Sequencing was performed on naive CD8+ T cells from blood, with Jurkat cell RNA spiked in. Source of these receptors: a human donor in good health. Some libraries in this study had Jurkat cell RNA spiked in. The CDR3 runs from the conserved cysteine through the conserved F or W. D genes are given only for firm matches. Not all rows give a size; the values are once, few, many and, for expanded clones, a class.

d_call: .; cdr3_length: 13; clone_size: .; j_call: TRBJ1-1; v_call: TRBV5-8; cdr3_aa: CASSFRGVTEAFF; cdr3_nt: TGTGCCAGCAGCTTTAGGGGGGTCACTGAAGCTTTCTTT
d_call: .; cdr3_length: 11; clone_size: many; j_call: TRBJ1-5; v_call: TRBV6-6; cdr3_aa: CASSHQGPQHF; cdr3_nt: TGTGCCAGCTCTCACCAGGGCCCACAGCATTTT
d_call: TRBD2; cdr3_length: 15; clone_size: many; j_call: TRBJ2-5; v_call: TRBV7-2; cdr3_aa: CASSIPTSGQETQYF; cdr3_nt: TGTGCCAGCAGCATACCGACTAGCGGCCAAGAGACCCAGTACTTC
d_call: .; cdr3_length: 16; clone_size: many; j_call: TRBJ2-3; v_call: TRBV29-1; cdr3_aa: CSVEDQGKKLSDTQYF; cdr3_nt: TGCAGCGTTGAAGACCAGGGGAAAAAGCTCTCAGATACGCAGTATTTT
d_call: TRBD2; cdr3_length: 14; clone_size: few; j_call: TRBJ2-1; v_call: TRBV12-3/TRBV12-4; cdr3_aa: CASNRGSGSNEQFF; cdr3_nt: TGTGCCAGCAACCGGGGTAGCGGGAGCAATGAGCAGTTCTTC
d_call: TRBD1; cdr3_length: 12; clone_size: .; j_call: TRBJ2-7; v_call: TRBV27; cdr3_aa: CATRTGNDEQYF; cdr3_nt: TGTGCCACCAGGACAGGTAACGACGAGCAGTACTTC
d_call: TRBD1; cdr3_length: 14; clone_size: few; j_call: TRBJ2-7; v_call: TRBV6-5; cdr3_aa: CASSYSFDRGEQYF; cdr3_nt: TGTGCCAGCAGTTACTCGTTCGACAGGGGCGAGCAGTACTTC
d_call: TRBD1; cdr3_length: 15; clone_size: .; j_call: TRBJ2-3; v_call: TRBV4-1; cdr3_aa: CASSQDLAGGDTQYF; cdr3_nt: TGCGCCAGCAGCCAAGATTTGGCAGGGGGAGATACGCAGTATTTT
d_call: .; cdr3_length: 15; clone_size: few; j_call: TRBJ2-5; v_call: TRBV3-1; cdr3_aa: CASLQDRGSQETQYF; cdr3_nt: TGTGCCAGCCTTCAAGACCGGGGTTCCCAAGAGACCCAGTACTTC
d_call: .; cdr3_length: 13; clone_size: .; j_call: TRBJ1-3; v_call: TRBV12-3/TRBV12-4; cdr3_aa: CASRGGGGNTIYF; cdr3_nt: TGTGCCAGCAGGGGGGGAGGTGGAAACACCATATATTTT
d_call: .; cdr3_length: 14; clone_size: few; j_call: TRBJ2-3; v_call: TRBV11-2; cdr3_aa: CASSLDASPDTQYF; cdr3_nt: TGTGCCAGCAGCTTAGATGCTAGCCCGGATACGCAGTATTTT
d_call: TRBD1; cdr3_length: 15; clone_size: few; j_call: TRBJ2-7; v_call: TRBV28; cdr3_aa: CASSYEGARSYEQYF; cdr3_nt: TGTGCCAGCAGTTACGAGGGGGCGAGGTCCTACGAGCAGTACTTC
d_call: .; cdr3_length: 16; clone_size: .; j_call: TRBJ2-7; v_call: TRBV20-1; cdr3_aa: CSAGGNLGLISYEQYF; cdr3_nt: TGCAGTGCTGGGGGGAATTTGGGACTGATCTCCTACGAGCAGTACTTC
d_call: TRBD1; cdr3_length: 16; clone_size: many; j_call: TRBJ2-6; v_call: TRBV5-4; cdr3_aa: CASSLEGAAGANVLTF; cdr3_nt: TGTGCCAGCAGCTTGGAGGGGGCGGCTGGGGCCAACGTCCTGACTTTC
d_call: TRBD1; cdr3_length: 13; clone_size: few; j_call: TRBJ2-7; v_call: TRBV30; cdr3_aa: CAWSPGTAYEQYF; cdr3_nt: TGTGCCTGGAGTCCCGGGACAGCCTACGAGCAGTACTTC
d_call: TRBD2; cdr3_length: 15; clone_size: many; j_call: TRBJ2-3; v_call: TRBV2; cdr3_aa: CASGLADGGTDTQYF; cdr3_nt: TGTGCCAGCGGACTAGCGGACGGGGGTACAGATACGCAGTATTTT
d_call: TRBD1; cdr3_length: 15; clone_size: many; j_call: TRBJ2-7; v_call: TRBV19; cdr3_aa: CASSRTGGAVNEQYF; cdr3_nt: TGTGCCAGTAGTAGAACAGGGGGCGCAGTCAACGAGCAGTACTTC
d_call: .; cdr3_length: 13; clone_size: .; j_call: TRBJ2-7; v_call: TRBV30; cdr3_aa: CAWGPMIGSEQYF; cdr3_nt: TGTGCCTGGGGCCCAATGATCGGGAGCGAGCAGTACTTC
d_call: .; cdr3_length: 13; clone_size: .; j_call: TRBJ1-5; v_call: TRBV19; cdr3_aa: CATRDAGSQPQHF; cdr3_nt: TGTGCCACCCGGGACGCCGGGAGTCAGCCCCAGCATTTT
d_call: .; cdr3_length: 15; clone_size: .; j_call: TRBJ1-4; v_call: TRBV27; cdr3_aa: CASSSSRVGNEKLFF; cdr3_nt: TGTGCCAGCAGTTCCTCAAGGGTGGGAAATGAAAAACTGTTTTTT
d_call: .; cdr3_length: 16; clone_size: .; j_call: TRBJ2-2; v_call: TRBV4-3; cdr3_aa: CASSQDGLASTGELFF; cdr3_nt: TGCGCCAGCAGCCAAGATGGCCTAGCTTCGACCGGGGAGCTGTTTTTT
d_call: .; cdr3_length: 15; clone_size: few; j_call: TRBJ2-3; v_call: TRBV11-1; cdr3_aa: CASSTGHSSTDTQYF; cdr3_nt: TGTGCCAGCAGCACGGGACACTCTAGCACAGATACGCAGTATTTT
d_call: TRBD1; cdr3_length: 15; clone_size: .; j_call: TRBJ2-3; v_call: TRBV27; cdr3_aa: CASSFMGTGEVEQYF; cdr3_nt: TGTGCCAGCAGTTTTATGGGGACAGGGGAGGTAGAGCAGTATTTT
d_call: .; cdr3_length: 11; clone_size: many; j_call: TRBJ1-4; v_call: TRBV30; cdr3_aa: CAWNLEEKLFF; cdr3_nt: TGTGCCTGGAACCTGGAAGAAAAACTGTTTTTT
d_call: TRBD2; cdr3_length: 15; clone_size: .; j_call: TRBJ2-1; v_call: TRBV20-1; cdr3_aa: CSAPSTSGRINEQFF; cdr3_nt: TGCAGTGCCCCCTCGACTAGCGGGAGGATCAATGAGCAGTTCTTC
d_call: TRBD1; cdr3_length: 15; clone_size: few; j_call: TRBJ2-5; v_call: TRBV4-3; cdr3_aa: CASSQGTGQGETQYF; cdr3_nt: TGCGCCAGCAGCCAAGGGACAGGGCAAGGAGAGACCCAGTACTTC
d_call: .; cdr3_length: 12; clone_size: .; j_call: TRBJ1-1; v_call: TRBV6-6; cdr3_aa: CTSRLLNTEAFF; cdr3_nt: TGTACCAGCAGATTGCTGAACACTGAAGCTTTCTTT
d_call: .; cdr3_length: 14; clone_size: many; j_call: TRBJ2-7; v_call: TRBV4-1; cdr3_aa: CASSRPGQRYEQYF; cdr3_nt: TGCGCCAGCAGCAGACCGGGCCAGAGGTACGAGCAGTACTTC
d_call: .; cdr3_length: 17; clone_size: few; j_call: TRBJ1-6; v_call: TRBV6-5; cdr3_aa: CASSYLGAASPHSPLHF; cdr3_nt: TGTGCCAGCAGTTACCTCGGTGCAGCCTCTCCGCATTCACCCCTCCACTTT
d_call: TRBD1; cdr3_length: 17; clone_size: many; j_call: TRBJ1-1; v_call: TRBV12-3/TRBV12-4; cdr3_aa: CASSSEDRDRGPTEAFF; cdr3_nt: TGTGCCAGCAGTTCCGAAGACCGGGACAGGGGGCCCACTGAAGCTTTCTTT
d_call: TRBD1; cdr3_length: 17; clone_size: many; j_call: TRBJ2-7; v_call: TRBV7-6; cdr3_aa: CASSLARPGQGSHEQYF; cdr3_nt: TGTGCCAGCAGCTTAGCGCGTCCGGGACAGGGAAGCCACGAGCAGTACTTC
d_call: .; cdr3_length: 14; clone_size: .; j_call: TRBJ2-7; v_call: TRBV5-6; cdr3_aa: CANTSWGASDEQYF; cdr3_nt: TGTGCCAACACCTCCTGGGGGGCATCGGACGAGCAGTACTTC
d_call: TRBD2; cdr3_length: 15; clone_size: few; j_call: TRBJ2-7; v_call: TRBV4-3; cdr3_aa: CASSQTSGSIGEQYF; cdr3_nt: TGCGCCAGCAGCCAAACTAGCGGGTCGATAGGCGAGCAGTACTTC
d_call: TRBD1; cdr3_length: 15; clone_size: many; j_call: TRBJ2-7; v_call: TRBV27; cdr3_aa: CASSPGQASSYEQYF; cdr3_nt: TGTGCCAGCAGCCCGGGACAGGCAAGCTCCTACGAGCAGTACTTC
d_call: TRBD1; cdr3_length: 14; clone_size: many; j_call: TRBJ2-7; v_call: TRBV19; cdr3_aa: CASSPDRGLYEQYF; cdr3_nt: TGTGCCAGCAGCCCGGACAGGGGGCTCTACGAGCAGTACTTC
d_call: TRBD2; cdr3_length: 13; clone_size: few; j_call: TRBJ2-7; v_call: TRBV13; cdr3_aa: CASSPGLACEQYF; cdr3_nt: TGTGCCAGCAGCCCGGGACTAGCGTGCGAGCAGTACTTC
d_call: TRBD2; cdr3_length: 16; clone_size: few; j_call: TRBJ2-1; v_call: TRBV5-6; cdr3_aa: CASSLASGGYRDEQFF; cdr3_nt: TGTGCCAGCAGCTTGGCTAGCGGGGGATACCGGGATGAGCAGTTCTTC
d_call: .; cdr3_length: 15; clone_size: many; j_call: TRBJ1-1; v_call: TRBV7-6; cdr3_aa: CASSAVGGLNTEAFF; cdr3_nt: TGTGCCAGCAGTGCTGTGGGGGGGTTGAACACTGAAGCTTTCTTT
d_call: TRBD1; cdr3_length: 19; clone_size: .; j_call: TRBJ1-6; v_call: TRBV7-9; cdr3_aa: CASSLSWETGYAFISPLHF; cdr3_nt: TGTGCCAGCAGCCTGTCGTGGGAGACAGGGTATGCCTTTATATCACCCCTCCACTTT
d_call: .; cdr3_length: 15; clone_size: .; j_call: TRBJ2-5; v_call: TRBV9; cdr3_aa: CASSVDPDLGETQYF; cdr3_nt: TGTGCCAGCAGCGTAGACCCCGACTTGGGAGAGACCCAGTACTTC
d_call: .; cdr3_length: 17; clone_size: few; j_call: TRBJ2-3; v_call: TRBV18; cdr3_aa: CASSPPRSGGSTDTQYF; cdr3_nt: TGTGCCAGCTCACCACCTCGGAGTGGCGGTAGTACAGATACGCAGTATTTT
d_call: .; cdr3_length: 16; clone_size: .; j_call: TRBJ2-7; v_call: TRBV7-9; cdr3_aa: CASSLVSGTETYEQYF; cdr3_nt: TGTGCCAGCAGCTTAGTGAGTGGGACCGAGACCTACGAGCAGTACTTC
d_call: .; cdr3_length: 12; clone_size: .; j_call: TRBJ1-4; v_call: TRBV19; cdr3_aa: CASRPAGRKLFF; cdr3_nt: TGTGCCAGTAGGCCGGCAGGGCGAAAACTGTTTTTT
d_call: TRBD2; cdr3_length: 18; clone_size: few; j_call: TRBJ2-3; v_call: TRBV5-4; cdr3_aa: CASSHGLAGGSSTDTQYF; cdr3_nt: TGTGCCAGCAGCCATGGACTAGCGGGAGGGTCTTCCACAGATACGCAGTATTTT
d_call: .; cdr3_length: 15; clone_size: .; j_call: TRBJ2-5; v_call: TRBV24-1; cdr3_aa: CATSDFSLGKETQYF; cdr3_nt: TGTGCCACCAGTGATTTTAGCCTGGGAAAGGAGACCCAGTACTTC
d_call: .; cdr3_length: 16; clone_size: few; j_call: TRBJ2-1; v_call: TRBV27; cdr3_aa: CASSLSTSPPSNEQFF; cdr3_nt: TGTGCCAGCAGTTTATCCACTAGCCCTCCTTCCAATGAGCAGTTCTTC
d_call: .; cdr3_length: 18; clone_size: many; j_call: TRBJ1-3; v_call: TRBV5-1; cdr3_aa: CASSLEVVGSLSGNTIYF; cdr3_nt: TGCGCCAGCAGCTTGGAGGTCGTGGGATCCCTCTCTGGAAACACCATATATTTT